This T cell receptor (beta chain) was documented in a study of T-cell memory formation after mild COVID-19. TCRdb analysed the 5' RACE reads with MiXCR anew, one entry per CDR3 protein. The profile shows about 470,000 distinct CDR3 sequences, roughly 18% of them singletons. The length of the CDR3 is 14 residues. Trimming shortened V by 2 bases and J by 0 bases, and 8 bases separated the two germline ends. Germline V CDR1 and CDR2: SGHRS, YFSETQ. The rearrangement links TRBV5-1 to TRBJ2-5, with D hard to call. This clonotype was sampled from an adult woman who had mild COVID-19 (a few samples of this study predate the infection). Cell type and time point are not known. The sample was PBMCs or a T cell subset sorted from them (not recorded which). CDR3: CASSFGRYQETQYF. The CDR3 DNA reads TGCGCCAGCAGCTTTGGCCGGTACCAAGAGACCCAGTACTTC. The full variable domain, rest sourced from reference TRBV5-1 and TRBJ2-5, is KAGVTQTPRYLIKTRGQQVTLSCSPISGHRSVSWYQQTPGQGLQFLFEYFSETQRNKGNFPGRFSGRQFSNSRSEMNVSTLELGDSALYLCASSFGRYQETQYFGPGTRLLVL.